This TCR beta chain was profiled in a study of blood T cell repertoires in COVID-19. The germline V gene encodes CDR1 SGHRS and CDR2 YFSETQ. The trim removed 4 bases at V and 7 bases at J, leaving 13 bases unmatched. The CDR3 consists of 15 residues. Sequencing used immunoSEQ multiplex PCR; TCRdb keeps in-frame clones, though not all of them. The data contain 50,000 to 70,000 clones, about 90% of them seen just once; the ten biggest clones take up around 5%. The receptor was derived from a man between 60 and 75 years old with acute or convalescent COVID-19. This chain links TRBV5-1 with TRBJ1-2; 7 bases fit TRBD1. Sequencing used peripheral blood. Here the CDR3 DNA reads TGCGCCAGCAGCCATGACAGGGCCAGGTTAGGTGGCTACACCTTC. Translated, it gives CASSHDRARLGGYTF.